Listed below are T cell receptor beta chains from one sample, sequenced in a study of metastatic and nonmetastatic thyroid tumors. With MiXCR, TCRdb reprocessed the PCR reads. The sample yields around 17,000 clones, approximately 12% seen once. Source material: tumor tissue. The receptors derive from a female donor with papillary thyroid cancer or a benign thyroid nodule (not recorded which). Some clones in this sample may be carry-over from other donors' samples. The CDR3 runs from the conserved cysteine through the conserved F or W. The D gene is left open where the match is weak. Only part of the rows carry a size: once, few, many, or a class if the clone is expanded.

>TRBJ1-3|-|many|TRBV5-1|8
TGCGCCAGCAGCCTGGGGGATTTT
CASSLGDF
>TRBJ2-1|-|many|TRBV20-1|10
TGCAGTGCTGACGGGAATGAGCAGTTCTTC
CSADGNEQFF
>TRBJ2-5|-|many|TRBV6-1|13
TGTGCCAGCAGACAACAGGGTAAAGAGACCCAGTACTTC
CASRQQGKETQYF
>TRBJ2-1|TRBD2|-|TRBV2|13
TGTGCCAGCAGGCAGCGGGAGGGCGGTAAGCAGTTCTTC
CASRQREGGKQFF
>TRBJ1-1|-|medium-sized|TRBV6-5|12
TGTGCCAGCAGTTACGCTGACACTGAAGCTTTCTTT
CASSYADTEAFF
>TRBJ2-1|TRBD2|many|TRBV7-9|17
TGTGCCAGCAGCCGCGGGACTAGCGGGAAATACGACAATGAGCAGTTCTTC
CASSRGTSGKYDNEQFF
>TRBJ2-1|-|many|TRBV3-1|15
TGTGCCAGCAGCTCAGGACGGGGGACCTACAATGAGCAGTTCTTC
CASSSGRGTYNEQFF
>TRBJ2-3|-|many|TRBV12-3/TRBV12-4|14
TGTGCCAGCACCGAACTAGGAGGTACAGATACGCAGTATTTT
CASTELGGTDTQYF
>TRBJ1-2|TRBD1|many|TRBV19|14
TGTGCCAGTAGCCCCGGGACAGGGGACTATGGCTACACCTTC
CASSPGTGDYGYTF
>TRBJ2-7|-|-|TRBV6-1|17
TGTGCCAGCAGTGGTCCTACGAAACAGAGCGGTAGGTACGAGCAGTACTTC
CASSGPTKQSGRYEQYF
>TRBJ2-7|-|many|TRBV24-1|17
TGTGCCACCAGTGATTGCCAACATTATACAGGGTTGTACGAGCAGTACTTC
CATSDCQHYTGLYEQYF
>TRBJ2-2|-|many|TRBV6-1|16
TGTGCCAGCAGCCCCTGGACGGACGCGAACACCGGGGAGCTGTTTTTT
CASSPWTDANTGELFF
>TRBJ1-2|-|large|TRBV7-8|14
TGTGCCAGCAGCCCCCGTCGAGGGGAGTATGGCTACACCTTC
CASSPRRGEYGYTF
>TRBJ1-1|-|-|TRBV10-1|16
TGCGCCAGCAGTGAGTCCAGGACATTGTTGGACACTGAAGCTTTCTTT
CASSESRTLLDTEAFF
>TRBJ2-1|TRBD1|many|TRBV18|15
TGTGCCAGCTCACCCGTGGGACAGGGGTATAGTGAGCAGTTCTTC
CASSPVGQGYSEQFF
>TRBJ1-4|-|many|TRBV29-1|12
TGCAGCGTCAGGGTGGCGGATGAAAAACTGTTTTTT
CSVRVADEKLFF
>TRBJ1-2|TRBD1|many|TRBV7-8|16
TGTGCCAGCAGCCGACGGACAGGCGCCATATCCTATGGCTACACCTTC
CASSRRTGAISYGYTF
>TRBJ1-5|-|many|TRBV6-1|13
TGTGCCAGCAGTATCCTCTCTCTTCAGCCCCAGCATTTT
CASSILSLQPQHF
>TRBJ2-5|TRBD2|many|TRBV3-1|16
TGTGCCAGCAGGACCAAAGCGGGAGGGCCGGGGGAGACCCAGTGCTTC
CASRTKAGGPGETQCF
>TRBJ2-7|TRBD1|few|TRBV30|11
TGTGCCTTAGGACAGGGGGGTGAGCAGTACTTC
CALGQGGEQYF
>TRBJ2-2|-|many|TRBV11-3|15
TGTGCCAGCAGCTCCGGACAGTCAAAAGGCGGGGAGCTGTTTTTT
CASSSGQSKGGELFF
>TRBJ2-1|TRBD2|many|TRBV7-9|15
TGTGCCAGCAGCTTAAAAGCGGGAGTAGGGATTGAGCAGTTCTTC
CASSLKAGVGIEQFF
>TRBJ2-1|TRBD2|medium-sized|TRBV19|14
TGTGCCAGTAGTATGCGGGGGGGATACAATGAGCAGTTCTTC
CASSMRGGYNEQFF
>TRBJ2-2|-|large|TRBV11-3|16
TGTGCCAGCAGCTTATCGGCAGGAACGAACACCGGGGAGCTGTTTTTT
CASSLSAGTNTGELFF
>TRBJ2-3|TRBD1|many|TRBV6-1|14
TGTGCCAGCGGACAAGGGGGCGACACAGATACGCAGTATTTT
CASGQGGDTDTQYF
>TRBJ2-1|-|many|TRBV29-1|15
TGCAGCGTTGTCTGGAGACAGGCGAACTACAATGAGCAGTTCTTC
CSVVWRQANYNEQFF
>TRBJ1-2|-|many|TRBV6-1|17
TGTGCCAGCCTGAGCGAAAAGGGTCGACCGGGAAATCGTGGCTACACCTTC
CASLSEKGRPGNRGYTF
>TRBJ2-1|-|-|TRBV7-6|16
TGTGCCAGCAGCTTATGGGCCCCGCCTTTGGGCGATGAGCAGTTCTTC
CASSLWAPPLGDEQFF
>TRBJ1-1|-|many|TRBV20-1|14
TGCAGTGCTAGAGTCCCAGGGTTGTACACTGAAGCTTTCTTT
CSARVPGLYTEAFF
>TRBJ1-4|-|many|TRBV30|14
TGTGCCTGGAGTGTACGTAGGGGCAGGGAAAAACTGTTTTTT
CAWSVRRGREKLFF
>TRBJ1-6|-|many|TRBV6-2/TRBV6-3|16
TGTGCCAGCAGTTACAGGATATCGGGTGGTAATTCACCCCTCCACTTT
CASSYRISGGNSPLHF
>TRBJ1-2|-|many|TRBV19|13
TGTGCCAGTAGTCAGCAGGGGTGGGATGGCTACACCTTC
CASSQQGWDGYTF
>TRBJ2-7|TRBD2|-|TRBV6-5|18
TGTGCCAGCAGCAAAAATAACAGAGGACTAGCCGGGGCCCACGAGCAGTACTTC
CASSKNNRGLAGAHEQYF
>TRBJ1-1|-|once|TRBV20-1|13
TGCAGTGCTACACAGGGCATGAACACTGAAGCTTTCTTT
CSATQGMNTEAFF
>TRBJ1-2|-|few|TRBV11-2|14
TGTGCCAGCAGCCCAGGGACGGCGAACTATGGCTACACCTTC
CASSPGTANYGYTF
>TRBJ2-2|TRBD1|many|TRBV6-1|15
TGTGCCAGCGATCCGACAGGGGGGTTCACCGGGGAGCTGTTTTTT
CASDPTGGFTGELFF
>TRBJ2-5|TRBD1|few|TRBV19|16
TGTGCCAGTAGTAAGACCCGGACAGGGGGGAGGGGGACCCAGTACTTC
CASSKTRTGGRGTQYF
>TRBJ1-3|-|few|TRBV6-8|15
TGTGCCAGCAGTTTAGGAAGGGGCACAGGAAACACCATATATTTT
CASSLGRGTGNTIYF
>TRBJ2-3|-|many|TRBV3-1|11
TGTGCCAGCGGCTCTGCAGATACGCAGTATTTT
CASGSADTQYF
>TRBJ1-1|-|many|TRBV28|16
TGTGCCAGCACCGAGACGCCGGGACTACCTTTTATTGAAGCTTTCTTT
CASTETPGLPFIEAFF
>TRBJ2-3|TRBD1|many|TRBV13|14
TGTGCCAGCAGCAAAAGACAGGGGGAAGATACGCAGTATTTT
CASSKRQGEDTQYF
>TRBJ2-4|-|many|TRBV12-3/TRBV12-4|15
TGTGCCAGCAGTTTTACCTTAGGGGCCAAAAACATTCAGTACTTC
CASSFTLGAKNIQYF
>TRBJ2-1|-|many|TRBV5-8|15
TGTGCCAGCAGCTCAGGGGTGGTGATGAGCAATGAGCAGTTCTTC
CASSSGVVMSNEQFF
>TRBJ1-2|-|many|TRBV6-1|14
TGTGCCAGCACCCGGACAGCCCACGACTATGGCTACACCTTC
CASTRTAHDYGYTF